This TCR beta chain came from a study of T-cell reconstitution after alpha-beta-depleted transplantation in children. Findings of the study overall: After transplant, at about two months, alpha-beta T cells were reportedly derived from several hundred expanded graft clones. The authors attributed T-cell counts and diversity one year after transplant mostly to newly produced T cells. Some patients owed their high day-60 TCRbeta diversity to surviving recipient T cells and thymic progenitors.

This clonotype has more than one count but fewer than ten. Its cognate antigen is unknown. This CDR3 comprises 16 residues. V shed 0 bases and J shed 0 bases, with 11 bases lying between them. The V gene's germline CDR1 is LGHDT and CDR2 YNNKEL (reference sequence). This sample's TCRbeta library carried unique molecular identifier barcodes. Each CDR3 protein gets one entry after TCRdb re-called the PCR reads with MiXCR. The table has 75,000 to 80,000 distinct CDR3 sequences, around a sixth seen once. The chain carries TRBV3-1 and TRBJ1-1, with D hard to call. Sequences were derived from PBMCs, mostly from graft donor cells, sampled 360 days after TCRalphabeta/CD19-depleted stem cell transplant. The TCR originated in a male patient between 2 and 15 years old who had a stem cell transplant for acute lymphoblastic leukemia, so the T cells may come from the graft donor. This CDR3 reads CASSQDRLAMNTEAFF. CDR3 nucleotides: TGTGCCAGCAGCCAAGATCGGTTAGCCATGAACACTGAAGCTTTCTTT.